Described below is a single T cell receptor beta chain sequence and its context. Sequencing was performed with immunoSEQ multiplex PCR; in TCRdb, only in-frame clones are kept and a portion is missing. The sample lists around 130,000 clones, about nine tenths occurring once. The sample is drawn from a study of T cell responses to AZD1222 COVID-19 vaccine. This CDR3 region has 12 residues. Germline CDR1 SGDLS, CDR2 YYNGEE. After removal of 3 bases from V and 9 bases from J, the junction contained 4 bases not matched to a gene. The rearrangement uses TRBV9 and TRBJ2-3; 7 bases are a match to TRBD2. The sequencing used peripheral blood, collected 28 days after the second AZD1222 dose. This TCR came from an adult who received the AZD1222 COVID-19 vaccine. This CDR3 reads CASSELTSTQYF. CDR3 DNA sequence: TGTGCCAGCAGCGAGCTGACTAGCACGCAGTATTTT.